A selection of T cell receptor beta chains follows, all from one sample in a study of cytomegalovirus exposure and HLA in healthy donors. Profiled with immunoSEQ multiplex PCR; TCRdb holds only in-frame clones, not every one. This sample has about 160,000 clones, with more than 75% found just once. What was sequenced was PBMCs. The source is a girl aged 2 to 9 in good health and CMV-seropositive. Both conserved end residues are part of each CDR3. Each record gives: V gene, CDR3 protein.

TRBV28	CASRGLAEEQFF
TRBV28	CASGTGTYEQYF
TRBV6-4	CASSDSGTGGQAFF
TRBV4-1	CASSPKKDYRADTQYF
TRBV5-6	CASSLRGWGTEAFF
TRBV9	CASSVAGQPNTEAFF
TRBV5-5	CASSGTGGASYEQYF
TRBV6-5	CASSRTGELFF
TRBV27	CASGAFNQPQHF
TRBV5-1	CASSLGWRPIQETQYF
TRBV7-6	CASSRGPGGSDKEQYF
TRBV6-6	CASRVEGDQPQHF
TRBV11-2	CASSLGLNEQFF
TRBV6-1	CASRRDTNRETQYF
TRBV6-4	CASSPDRTQGSGELFF
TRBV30	CAWSSPSGRMYEQFF
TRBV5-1	CASSPGQGSNYGYTF
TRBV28	CASSPGLADGELFF
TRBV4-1	CASSQQGTNYGYTF
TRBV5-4	CASSLGLAGSYNEQFF
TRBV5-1	CASSLAGGWGEQYF
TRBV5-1	CASSQGNYGYTF
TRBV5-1	CASSPKDRVGLEQFF
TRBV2	CASSERGLAYNEQFF
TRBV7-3	CASSLDSAAGELFF
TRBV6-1	CASSGSGTSGSYEQYF
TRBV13	CASSLSGQGAREQYF
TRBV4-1	CASSPFQGGGQPQHF
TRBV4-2	CASSRERGGSSYEQYF
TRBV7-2	CASRQFGSGNWDEQYF
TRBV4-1	CASSEAWTSGSNTDTQYF
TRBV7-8	CASSSGTGSPLGGYTF
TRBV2	CASSETLRGEQFF
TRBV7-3	CASSSPGGEEGLNEQFF
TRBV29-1	CSVEETGDTQYF
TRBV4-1	CASSQGTGYTGELFF
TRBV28	CASSFVGRGGDYGYTF
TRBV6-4	CASSPFRGSAEQYF
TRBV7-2	CASQASVYNEQFF
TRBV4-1	CASSHLTGTSGSYEQYF
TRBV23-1	CASRPYPACREQYF
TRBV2	CASIEQTNYGYTF